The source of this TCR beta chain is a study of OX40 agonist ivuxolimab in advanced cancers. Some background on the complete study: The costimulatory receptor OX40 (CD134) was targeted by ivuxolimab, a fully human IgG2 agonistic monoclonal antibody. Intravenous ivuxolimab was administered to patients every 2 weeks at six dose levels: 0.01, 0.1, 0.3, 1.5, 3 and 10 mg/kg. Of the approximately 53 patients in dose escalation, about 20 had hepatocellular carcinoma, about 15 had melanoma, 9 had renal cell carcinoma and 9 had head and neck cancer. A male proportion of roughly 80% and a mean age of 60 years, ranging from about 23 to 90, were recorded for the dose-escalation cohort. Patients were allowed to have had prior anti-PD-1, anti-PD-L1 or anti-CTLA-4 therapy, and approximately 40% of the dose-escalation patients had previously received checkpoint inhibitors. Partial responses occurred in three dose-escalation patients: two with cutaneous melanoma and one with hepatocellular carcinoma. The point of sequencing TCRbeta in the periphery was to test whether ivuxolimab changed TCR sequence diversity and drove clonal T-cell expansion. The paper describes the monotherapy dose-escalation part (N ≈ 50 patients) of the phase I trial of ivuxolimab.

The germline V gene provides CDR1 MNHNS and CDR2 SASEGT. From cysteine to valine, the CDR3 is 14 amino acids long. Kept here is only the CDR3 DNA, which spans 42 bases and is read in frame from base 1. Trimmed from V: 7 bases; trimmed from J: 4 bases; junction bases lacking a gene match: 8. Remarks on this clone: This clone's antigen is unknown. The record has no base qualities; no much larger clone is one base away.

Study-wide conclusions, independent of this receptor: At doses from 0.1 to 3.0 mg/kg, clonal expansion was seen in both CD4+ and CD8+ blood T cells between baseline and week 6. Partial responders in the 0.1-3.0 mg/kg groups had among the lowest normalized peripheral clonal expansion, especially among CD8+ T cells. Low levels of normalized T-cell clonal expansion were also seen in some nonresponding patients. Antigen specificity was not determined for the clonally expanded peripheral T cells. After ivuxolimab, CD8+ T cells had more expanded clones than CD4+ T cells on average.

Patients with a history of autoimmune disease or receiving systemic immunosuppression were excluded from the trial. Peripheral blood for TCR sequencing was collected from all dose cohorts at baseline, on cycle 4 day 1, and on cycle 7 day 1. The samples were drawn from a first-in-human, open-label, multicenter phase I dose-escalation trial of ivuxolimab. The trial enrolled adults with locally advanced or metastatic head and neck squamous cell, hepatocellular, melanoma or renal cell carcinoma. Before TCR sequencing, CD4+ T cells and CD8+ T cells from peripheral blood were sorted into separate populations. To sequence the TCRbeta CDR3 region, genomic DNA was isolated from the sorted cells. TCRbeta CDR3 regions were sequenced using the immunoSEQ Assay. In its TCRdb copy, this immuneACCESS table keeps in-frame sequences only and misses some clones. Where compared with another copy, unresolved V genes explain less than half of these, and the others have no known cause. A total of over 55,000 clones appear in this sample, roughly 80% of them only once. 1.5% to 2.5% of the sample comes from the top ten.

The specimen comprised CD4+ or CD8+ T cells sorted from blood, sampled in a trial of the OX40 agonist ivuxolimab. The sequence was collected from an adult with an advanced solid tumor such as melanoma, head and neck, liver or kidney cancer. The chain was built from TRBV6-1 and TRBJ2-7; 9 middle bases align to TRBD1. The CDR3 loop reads CASTRGQGNYEQYV. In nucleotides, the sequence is TGTGCCAGCACCAGAGGACAGGGGAATTACGAGCAGTACGTC.